What follows are 20 T cell receptor beta chains derived from one specimen sequenced in a study of response to subunit inactivated influenza vaccine. TCRdb fed the RT-PCR reads into MiXCR, producing one record per CDR3 protein. The table includes about 780,000 distinct CDR3 sequences, 18% detected once. Sequenced material: PBMCs from blood, taken less than 6 days after vaccination. The receptor source for this set is a man between 50 and 59 years old who received an inactivated influenza vaccine.

This chain uses TRBV7-9 with TRBJ2-1; D not certain. Trimming left V 4 bases short and J 15 bases short, with 19 bases between. In germline, CDR1 is SEHNR, CDR2 FQNEAQ (reference sequence). There are 13 residues in the CDR3. The CDR3 spells CASSWPPSPPPFF. For the CDR3, the DNA is TGTGCCAGCAGCTGGCCTCCGTCCCCACCACCGTTCTTC. The complete variable domain, with remaining parts taken from reference TRBV7-9 and TRBJ2-1, reads DTGVSQNPRHKITKRGQNVTFRCDPISEHNRLYWYRQTLGQGPEFLTYFQNEAQLEKSRLLSDRFSAERPKGSFSTLEIQRTEQGDSAMYLCASSWPPSPPPFFGPGTRLTVL.

This clonotype was seen only a few times. This sequence joins TRBV20-1 and TRBJ2-2; 7 bases are shared with TRBD1. Germline lookup yields CDR1 DFQATT and CDR2 SNEGSKA (reference sequence). This CDR3 comprises 15 residues. The J segment lost 2 bases and the V segment lost 3 bases, leaving 6 bases of the junction unmatched. CDR3 sequence: CSARGQGVNTGELFF. In DNA, the CDR3 is TGCAGTGCTAGGGGGCAGGGGGTCAACACCGGGGAGCTGTTTTTT.

This clonotype turned up a few times. J is TRBJ1-2 and V is TRBV5-8; tentative D call: TRBD1 (5 bases). Germline CDR1 and CDR2: SGHTS and YDEGEE. Deletions cut 3 bases from V and 4 bases from J, with 19 bases between. This CDR3 contains 16 residues. CDR3 coding DNA: TGTGCCAGCAGCTCATACCTCGGGCAGGGAGGCTATGGCTACACCTTC. Its translation is CASSSYLGQGGYGYTF.

This clonotype has a count of ten or more. One junction end does not reproduce the germline sequence, and a read error may be involved. The chain links TRBV12-3 or TRBV12-4 to TRBJ1-2, with 10 bases fitting TRBD1. This CDR3 has 13 amino acids. DNA for the CDR3: TGTGCCAGCAGCTTAGGGACAGGGGCTGGCTACACCTTC. Translated: CASSLGTGAGYTF.

A few counts support this clonotype. This chain uses TRBV20-1 with TRBJ2-7; a weak D match, TRBD1 (5 bases). V was shortened by 4 bases and J by 3 bases, with 10 bases between the two germline ends. CDR3 length equals 12 residues. Germline-derived CDR1 and CDR2 are DFQATT and SNEGSKA (reference sequence). CDR3 in amino acids: CSATGPGYEQYF. The CDR3, as DNA: TGCAGTGCTACAGGGCCCGGCTACGAGCAGTACTTC.

This clonotype has a count of ten or more. The gene calls are TRBV5-1 and TRBJ2-3, with D possibly matching TRBD1 (6 bases). In germline, CDR1 is SGHRS, CDR2 YFSETQ. V lost 3 bases and J 1 base, leaving 12 bases between the germline ends. The CDR3 loop spans 15 amino acids. The CDR3 is CASSYRVGGTDTQYF. Here the CDR3 DNA reads TGCGCCAGCAGCTACAGGGTCGGAGGCACAGATACGCAGTATTTT.

This sequence joins TRBV2 and TRBJ2-1; TRBD2 matches at 7 bases. The CDR3 length is 12 residues. V shed 8 bases and J 2 bases; nucleotides not matched to a gene: 0. The germline V gene encodes CDR1 SNHLY and CDR2 FYNNEI. The CDR3 is CASGGAYNEQFF. The CDR3 DNA reads TGTGCCAGCGGGGGGGCCTACAATGAGCAGTTCTTC. The full variable domain, completed using reference TRBV2 and TRBJ2-1, is EPEVTQTPSHQVTQMGQEVILRCVPISNHLYFYWYRQILGQKVEFLVSFYNNEISEKSEIFDDQFSVERPDGSNFTLKIRSTKLEDSAMYFCASGGAYNEQFFGPGTRLTVL.

The chain has TRBV5-1 and TRBJ1-1, with D unresolved. V lost 0 bases, J lost 1 base, and 10 bases lay in between. There are 15 residues in the CDR3. CDR1 and CDR2 (germline): SGHRS, YFSETQ. CDR3 sequence reads: CASSLAVQTNTEAFF. The DNA of the CDR3 is TGCGCCAGCAGCTTGGCCGTCCAGACGAACACTGAAGCTTTCTTT.

The rearrangement links TRBV7-9 to TRBJ1-6; weak D call: TRBD1 (5 bases). Germline CDR1 and CDR2: SEHNR and FQNEAQ (reference sequence). Between the trimmed V and J ends, which lost 4 bases and 5 bases, there was a span of 12 bases. The CDR3 runs 15 residues. CDR3: CASSSAGTDNSPLHF. The CDR3 region has the DNA TGTGCCAGCAGCTCGGCCGGGACCGATAATTCACCCCTCCACTTT.

This clonotype was seen more than once but under ten times. The gene calls are TRBV6-5 and TRBJ1-2, with TRBD1 identical over 8 bases. This CDR3 contains 15 residues. CDR1 is MNHEY, CDR2 SVGAGI, per germline. With 0 bases clipped from V and 8 bases from J, the junction kept 8 bases outside the gene matches. The CDR3 region is CASSYSRGPQEGYTF. The CDR3 nucleotides read TGTGCCAGCAGTTACTCCAGGGGGCCCCAGGAGGGCTACACCTTC.

This clonotype was seen a handful of times. A single base separates this from a much larger clone, so it may be a read error. The chain carries TRBV7-6 and TRBJ2-1, with 7 bases lining up with TRBD1. The germline V gene encodes CDR1 SGHVS and CDR2 FNYEAQ. The CDR3 runs to 15 residues. The V and J ends lost 5 bases and 2 bases, in that order; junction bases with no gene match: 6. CDR3 bases: TGTGCCAGCAGCCCCTACAGGGGACCCTACAATGAGCAGTTCTTC. Protein product: CASSPYRGPYNEQFF.

In its sample, this clonotype was seen a few times. This chain uses TRBV6-1 with TRBJ2-7, with 8 positions matching TRBD2. The germline V gene encodes CDR1 MNHNS and CDR2 SASEGT. V trimming: 8 bases; J trimming: 3 bases; junction bases outside the gene matches: 6. The length of the CDR3 is 13 residues. The CDR3 loop is CASGIAGFYEQYF. DNA of the CDR3: TGTGCCAGCGGAATAGCGGGGTTCTACGAGCAGTACTTC.

This chain links TRBV5-5 with TRBJ2-5, with D unclear. V was shortened by 0 bases and J by 2 bases, with 11 bases between the two germline ends. CDR3 length equals 15 residues. From germline, CDR1 is SGHKS and CDR2 YYEKEE (reference sequence). DNA for the CDR3: TGTGCCAGCAGCTTGGTTCGGGTTGTTCAAGAGACCCAGTACTTC. It is translated as CASSLVRVVQETQYF. The full variable domain, in which reference TRBV5-5 and TRBJ2-5 provide the parts outside the CDR3, is DAGVTQSPTHLIKTRGQQVTLRCSPISGHKSVSWYQQVLGQGPQFIFQYYEKEERGRGNFPDRFSARQFPNYSSELNVNALLLGDSALYLCASSLVRVVQETQYFGPGTRLLVL.

This chain uses TRBV7-2 with TRBJ2-5, with D tentatively TRBD2 (5 bases). Trimming shortened V by 5 bases and J by 4 bases, and 17 bases separated the two germline ends. The CDR3 totals 15 residues. The germline V gene encodes CDR1 SGHTA and CDR2 FQGNSA. DNA for the CDR3: TGTGCCAGCAGCCCGAGGGCATCTCCGGGAGAGACCCAGTACTTC. This encodes CASSPRASPGETQYF.

Concerning this clonotype itself: Sequence at one end of the junction differs from germline and may be a read error. V and J are TRBV18 and TRBJ2-7; 8 positions match TRBD2. Looked up from germline, CDR1 is KGHSH and CDR2 is LQKENI. The CDR3 totals 13 residues. The CDR3 region has the DNA TGTGCCAGCTCACCGGAGATAGCGGGAATCCTACTCTTC. As protein: CASSPEIAGILLF.

This chain connects TRBV12-3 or TRBV12-4 to TRBJ2-1, with TRBD1 matching 9 bases. There are 17 residues in the CDR3. V lost 5 bases, J lost 9 bases, and 17 bases stayed unmatched. In nucleotides, the CDR3 is TGTGCCAGCAGTCCCGAATTAGTGGGACAGGGAGGAGCTGAGCAGTTCTTC. This sequence encodes CASSPELVGQGGAEQFF.

This clonotype turned up a few times. This chain joins TRBV12-3 or TRBV12-4 and TRBJ2-1, with 9 positions matching TRBD1. The CDR3 runs 14 residues. The J segment lost 7 bases and the V segment lost 4 bases, leaving 5 bases of the junction unmatched. In DNA form, the CDR3 reads TGTGCCAGCAGTTCACAGGGGGCACGGAATGAGCAGTTCTTC. Translated, it gives CASSSQGARNEQFF.

This clonotype was recorded a few times. This rearrangement joins TRBV7-8 to TRBJ2-7; D might be TRBD1 (5 bases). V lost 5 bases and J lost 2, with 16 bases in between. CDR1 and CDR2 from the germline V gene are SGHVS and FQNEAQ. The CDR3 is made up of 15 amino acids. The CDR3 DNA is TGTGCCAGCAGCGAAAGTACAGGAAGTACCTACGAGCAGTACTTC. This sequence encodes CASSESTGSTYEQYF.

In its sample, this clonotype was seen many times. This chain links TRBV11-2 with TRBJ2-1; 16 nucleotides agree with TRBD2. The CDR3 length is 20 residues. The V segment lost 6 bases and the J segment 1 base; nucleotides outside the gene matches: 12. Germline CDR1 reads SGHAT; CDR2 reads FQNNGV. CDR3 residues: CASRPPGLAGGSGSYNEQFF. For the CDR3, the DNA is TGTGCCAGCAGACCCCCGGGACTAGCGGGAGGGTCAGGTTCCTACAATGAGCAGTTCTTC.

With regard to this clonotype: As the CDR3 is not closed by the conserved phenylalanine or tryptophan, this likely results from a read error. The limits of the CDR3 on the DNA are not certain, so only TCRdb's listed CDR3 is given. V usage is TRBV12-1 and J usage is TRBJ2-7. TRBV12-1 is termed a pseudogene. Both ends counted, the CDR3 spans 10 residues. The CDR3 protein is CASSFPAFCY.